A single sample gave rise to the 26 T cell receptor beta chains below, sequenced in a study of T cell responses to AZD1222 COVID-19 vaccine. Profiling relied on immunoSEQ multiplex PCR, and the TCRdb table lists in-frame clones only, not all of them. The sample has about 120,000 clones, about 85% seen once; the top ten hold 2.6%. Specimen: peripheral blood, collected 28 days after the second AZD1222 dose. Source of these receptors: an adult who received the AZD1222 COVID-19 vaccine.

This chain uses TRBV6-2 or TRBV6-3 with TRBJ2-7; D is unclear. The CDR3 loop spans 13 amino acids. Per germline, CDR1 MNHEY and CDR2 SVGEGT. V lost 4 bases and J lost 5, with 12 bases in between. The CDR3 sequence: CASSSSRFNEQYF. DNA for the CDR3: TGTGCCAGCAGTTCGTCCAGGTTTAACGAGCAGTACTTC.

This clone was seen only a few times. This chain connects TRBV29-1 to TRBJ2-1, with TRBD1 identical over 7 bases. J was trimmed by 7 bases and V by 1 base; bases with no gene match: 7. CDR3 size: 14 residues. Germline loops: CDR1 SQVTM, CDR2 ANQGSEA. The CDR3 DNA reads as TGCAGCGTTGAAGTAGGGGGCGCGTTTAATGAGCAGTTCTTC. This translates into CSVEVGGAFNEQFF.

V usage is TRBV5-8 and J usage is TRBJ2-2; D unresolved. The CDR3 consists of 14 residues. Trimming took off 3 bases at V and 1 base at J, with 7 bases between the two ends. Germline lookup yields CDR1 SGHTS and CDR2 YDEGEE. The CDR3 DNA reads TGTGCCAGCAGCTCCACCCGGAACACCGGGGAGCTGTTTTTT. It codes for CASSSTRNTGELFF.

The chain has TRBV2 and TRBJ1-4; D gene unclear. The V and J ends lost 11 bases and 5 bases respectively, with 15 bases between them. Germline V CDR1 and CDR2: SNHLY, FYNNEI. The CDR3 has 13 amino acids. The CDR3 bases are TGTGCCGGCCAGGCGAGGGAGAATGAAAAACTGTTTTTT. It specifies CAGQARENEKLFF.

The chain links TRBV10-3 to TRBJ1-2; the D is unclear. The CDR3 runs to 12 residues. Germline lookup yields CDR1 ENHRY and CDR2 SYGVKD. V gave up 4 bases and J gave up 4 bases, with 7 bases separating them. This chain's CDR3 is CAISGGVYGYTF. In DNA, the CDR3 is TGTGCCATCAGTGGGGGAGTCTATGGCTACACCTTC.

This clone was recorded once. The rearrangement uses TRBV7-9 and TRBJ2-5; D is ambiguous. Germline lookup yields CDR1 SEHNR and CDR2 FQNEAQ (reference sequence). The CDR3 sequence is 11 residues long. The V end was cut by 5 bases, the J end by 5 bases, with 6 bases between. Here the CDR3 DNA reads TGTGCCAGCAGCCCCTGGGAGACCCAGTACTTC. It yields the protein CASSPWETQYF. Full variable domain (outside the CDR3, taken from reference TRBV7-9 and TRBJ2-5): DTGVSQNPRHKITKRGQNVTFRCDPISEHNRLYWYRQTLGQGPEFLTYFQNEAQLEKSRLLSDRFSAERPKGSFSTLEIQRTEQGDSAMYLCASSPWETQYFGPGTRLLVL.

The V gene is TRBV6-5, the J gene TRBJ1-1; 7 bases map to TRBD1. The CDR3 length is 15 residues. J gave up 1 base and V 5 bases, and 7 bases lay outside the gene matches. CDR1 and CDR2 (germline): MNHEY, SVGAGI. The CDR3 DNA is TGTGCCAGCAGTCTAGAGGGACAGACGAACACTGAAGCTTTCTTT. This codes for CASSLEGQTNTEAFF.

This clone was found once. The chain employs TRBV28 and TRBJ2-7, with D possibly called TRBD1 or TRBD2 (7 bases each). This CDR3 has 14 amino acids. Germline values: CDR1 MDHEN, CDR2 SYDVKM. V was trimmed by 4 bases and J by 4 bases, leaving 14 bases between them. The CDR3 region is CASSSVRGGYEQYF. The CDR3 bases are TGTGCCAGCAGTTCAGTCAGGGGGGGATACGAGCAGTACTTC.

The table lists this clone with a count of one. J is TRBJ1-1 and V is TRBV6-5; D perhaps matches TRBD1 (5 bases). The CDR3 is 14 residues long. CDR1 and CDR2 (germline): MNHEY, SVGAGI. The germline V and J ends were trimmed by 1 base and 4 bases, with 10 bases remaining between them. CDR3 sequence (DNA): TGTGCCAGCAGTTACTACAGGTCGGGCACTGAAGCTTTCTTT. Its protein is CASSYYRSGTEAFF.

The CDR3 sequence: CASSSSLAGKSYGYTF. CDR3 sequence (DNA): TGTGCCAGCAGCTCCTCCCTGGCGGGGAAGAGCTATGGCTACACCTTC. V is TRBV7-2 and J is TRBJ1-2, with D unclear. Trimming left V 4 bases short and J 4 bases short, with 19 bases between. CDR1 and CDR2 (germline): SGHTA, FQGNSA. The CDR3 contains 16 residues.

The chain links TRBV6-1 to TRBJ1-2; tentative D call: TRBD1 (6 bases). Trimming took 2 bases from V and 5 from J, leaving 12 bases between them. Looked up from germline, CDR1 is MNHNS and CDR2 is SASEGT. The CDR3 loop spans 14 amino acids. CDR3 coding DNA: TGTGCCAGCAGTGAACAGGGAACAGGGTATGGCTACACCTTC. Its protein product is CASSEQGTGYGYTF.

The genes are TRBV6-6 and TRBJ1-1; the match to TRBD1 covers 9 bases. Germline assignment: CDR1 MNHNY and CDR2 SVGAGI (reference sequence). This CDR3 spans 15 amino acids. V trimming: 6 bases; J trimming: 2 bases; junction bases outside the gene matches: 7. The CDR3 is CASSSPGQGNTEAFF. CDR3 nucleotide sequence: TGTGCCAGCAGCTCACCGGGACAGGGCAACACTGAAGCTTTCTTT.

This CDR3 is CASSQRDRTNYGYTF. As DNA, the CDR3 is TGCGCCAGCAGCCAACGGGACAGAACTAACTATGGCTACACCTTC. This chain connects TRBV4-3 to TRBJ1-2, with 7 bases identical to TRBD1. Germline CDR1 and CDR2: LGHNA and YSLEER. The trim removed 2 bases at V and 0 bases at J, leaving 3 bases unmatched. This CDR3 is built from 15 residues.

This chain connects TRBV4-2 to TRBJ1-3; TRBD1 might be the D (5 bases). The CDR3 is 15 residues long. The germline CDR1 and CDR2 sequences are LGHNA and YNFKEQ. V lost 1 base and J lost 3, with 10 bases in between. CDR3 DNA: TGTGCCAGCAGCCAAGTGCAGGGTGGTGGAAACACCATATATTTT. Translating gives CASSQVQGGGNTIYF.

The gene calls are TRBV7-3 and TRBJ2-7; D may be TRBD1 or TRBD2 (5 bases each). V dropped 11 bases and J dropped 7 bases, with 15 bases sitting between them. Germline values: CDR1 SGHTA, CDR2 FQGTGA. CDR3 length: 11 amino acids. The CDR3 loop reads CAGAPRGEQYF. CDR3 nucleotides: TGTGCCGGGGCCCCCCGCGGGGAGCAGTACTTC. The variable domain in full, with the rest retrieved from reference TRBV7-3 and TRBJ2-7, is GAGVSQTPSNKVTEKGKYVELRCDPISGHTALYWYRQSLGQGPEFLIYFQGTGAADDSGLPNDRFFAVRPEGSVSTLKIQRTERGDSAVYLCAGAPRGEQYFGPGTRLTVT.

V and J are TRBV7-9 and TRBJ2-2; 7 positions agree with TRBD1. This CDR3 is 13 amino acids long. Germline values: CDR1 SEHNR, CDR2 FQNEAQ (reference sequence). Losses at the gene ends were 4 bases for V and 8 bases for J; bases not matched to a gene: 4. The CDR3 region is CASSSQGSGELFF. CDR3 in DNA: TGTGCCAGCAGCTCACAGGGGAGTGGGGAGCTGTTTTTT. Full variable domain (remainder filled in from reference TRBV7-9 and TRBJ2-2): DTGVSQNPRHKITKRGQNVTFRCDPISEHNRLYWYRQTLGQGPEFLTYFQNEAQLEKSRLLSDRFSAERPKGSFSTLEIQRTEQGDSAMYLCASSSQGSGELFFGEGSRLTVL.

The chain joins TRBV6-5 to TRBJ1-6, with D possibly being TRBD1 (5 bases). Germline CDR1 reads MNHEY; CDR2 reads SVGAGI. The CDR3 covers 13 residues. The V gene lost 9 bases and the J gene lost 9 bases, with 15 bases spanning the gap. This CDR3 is CASEVRGVSPLHF. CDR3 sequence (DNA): TGTGCCAGTGAAGTGCGAGGGGTTTCACCCCTCCACTTT.

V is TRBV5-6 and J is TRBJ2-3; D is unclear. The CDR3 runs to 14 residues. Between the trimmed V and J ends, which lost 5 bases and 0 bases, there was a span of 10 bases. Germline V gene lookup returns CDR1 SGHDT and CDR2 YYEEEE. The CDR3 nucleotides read TGTGCCAGCAGAATTCGGCTGAGCACAGATACGCAGTATTTT. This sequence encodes CASRIRLSTDTQYF.

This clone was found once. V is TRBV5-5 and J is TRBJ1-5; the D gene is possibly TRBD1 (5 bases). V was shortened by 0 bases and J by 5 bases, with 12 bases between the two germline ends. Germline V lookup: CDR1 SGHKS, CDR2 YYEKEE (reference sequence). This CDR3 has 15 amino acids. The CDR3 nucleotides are TGTGCCAGCAGCTTGGCCGCACAGGCCGATCAGCCCCAGCATTTT. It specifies CASSLAAQADQPQHF.

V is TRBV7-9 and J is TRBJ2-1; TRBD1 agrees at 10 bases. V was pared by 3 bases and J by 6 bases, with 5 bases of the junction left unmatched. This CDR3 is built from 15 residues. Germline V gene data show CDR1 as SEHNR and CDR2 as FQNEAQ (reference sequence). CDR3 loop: CASSLGQGFGNEQFF. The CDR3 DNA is TGTGCCAGCAGCTTGGGACAGGGGTTCGGCAATGAGCAGTTCTTC.

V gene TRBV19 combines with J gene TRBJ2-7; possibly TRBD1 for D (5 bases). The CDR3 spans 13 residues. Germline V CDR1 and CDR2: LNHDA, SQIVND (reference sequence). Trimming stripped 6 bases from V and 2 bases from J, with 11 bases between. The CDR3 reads CASSRDRTYEQYF. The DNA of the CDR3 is TGTGCCAGTAGCCGAGACAGAACCTACGAGCAGTACTTC.

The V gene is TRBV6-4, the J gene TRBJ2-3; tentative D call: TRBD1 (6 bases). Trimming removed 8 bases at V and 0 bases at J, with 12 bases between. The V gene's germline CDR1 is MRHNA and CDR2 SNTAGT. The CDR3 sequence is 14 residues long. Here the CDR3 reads CASAAGASTDTQYF. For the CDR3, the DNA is TGTGCCAGCGCAGCAGGGGCCAGCACAGATACGCAGTATTTT.

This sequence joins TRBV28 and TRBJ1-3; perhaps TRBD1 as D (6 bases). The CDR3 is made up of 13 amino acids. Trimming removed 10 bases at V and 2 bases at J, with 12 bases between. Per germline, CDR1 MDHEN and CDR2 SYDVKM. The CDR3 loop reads CAIRGITGNTIYF. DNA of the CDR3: TGTGCCATCAGGGGTATCACTGGAAACACCATATATTTT.

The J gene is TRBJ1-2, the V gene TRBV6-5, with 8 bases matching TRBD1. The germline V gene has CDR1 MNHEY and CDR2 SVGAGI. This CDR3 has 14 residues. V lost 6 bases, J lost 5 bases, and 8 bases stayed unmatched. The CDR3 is CASRGQARWYGYTF. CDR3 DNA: TGTGCCAGCAGGGGACAGGCTCGGTGGTATGGCTACACCTTC.

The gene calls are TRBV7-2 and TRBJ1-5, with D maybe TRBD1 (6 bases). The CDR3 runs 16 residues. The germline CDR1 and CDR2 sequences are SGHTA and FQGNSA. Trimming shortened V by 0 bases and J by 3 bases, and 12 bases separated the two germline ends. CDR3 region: CASSLASGATNQPQHF. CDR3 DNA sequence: TGTGCCAGCAGCTTAGCGTCAGGGGCCACCAATCAGCCCCAGCATTTT.

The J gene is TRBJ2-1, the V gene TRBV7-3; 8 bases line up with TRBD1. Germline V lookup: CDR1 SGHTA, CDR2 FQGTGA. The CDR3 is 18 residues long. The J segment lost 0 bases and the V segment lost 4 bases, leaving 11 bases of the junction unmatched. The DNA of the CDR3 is TGTGCCAGCAGCTCCTACCGGACAGGGCCAAGCTCCTACAATGAGCAGTTCTTC. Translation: CASSSYRTGPSSYNEQFF.